The clone carrying this T cell receptor (beta chain) was seen more than once but under ten times. Its target is not known. The treatment: oral pan-JAK inhibitor, 5-10 mg twice daily. The investigators collected lesional scalp punch biopsies and peripheral blood from alopecia areata patients. This CDR3 has 15 residues. Germline V CDR1 and CDR2: MGHRA, YSYEKL. V dropped 4 bases and J dropped 6 bases, with 15 bases sitting between them. The sample belongs to a study of CD8+ T cells in alopecia areata. The wider study: Percentage of affected scalp area was the basis on which treated patients' severity was scored.

It was cDNA, reverse transcribed from extracted RNA, that served as the sequencing template. Sequenced by immunoSEQ multiplex PCR; TCRdb stores in-frame clones only, minus some. Seen here are about 160,000 clones, about two thirds observed once, and the top ten hold over 0.85%. Findings and limits, study-wide: Numerous clones, expanded in lesions, remained in scalp and blood during tofacitinib. Lesional scalp, especially alopecia totalis/universalis, showed higher clonality than normal scalp.

The chain is built from TRBV4-1 and TRBJ2-2; D ambiguous. Material: CD4+ T cells sorted from blood, obtained at week 4, from a patient treated with tofacitinib. The TCR sequence derives from a human donor with alopecia areata. This chain's CDR3 is CASSRPGPAAGELFF. CDR3 nucleotides: TGCGCCAGCAGCCGCCCTGGGCCCGCGGCCGGGGAGCTGTTTTTT.